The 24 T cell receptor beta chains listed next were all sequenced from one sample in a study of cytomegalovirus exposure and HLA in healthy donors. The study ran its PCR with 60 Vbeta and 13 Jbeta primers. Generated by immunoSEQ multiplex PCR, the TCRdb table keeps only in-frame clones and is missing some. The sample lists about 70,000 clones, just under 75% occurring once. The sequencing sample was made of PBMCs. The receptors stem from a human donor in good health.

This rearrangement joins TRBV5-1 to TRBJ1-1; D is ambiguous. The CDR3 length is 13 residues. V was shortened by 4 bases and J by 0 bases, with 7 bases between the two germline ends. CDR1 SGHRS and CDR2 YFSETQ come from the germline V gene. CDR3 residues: CASSAGMNTEAFF. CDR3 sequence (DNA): TGCGCCAGCAGCGCAGGCATGAACACTGAAGCTTTCTTT.

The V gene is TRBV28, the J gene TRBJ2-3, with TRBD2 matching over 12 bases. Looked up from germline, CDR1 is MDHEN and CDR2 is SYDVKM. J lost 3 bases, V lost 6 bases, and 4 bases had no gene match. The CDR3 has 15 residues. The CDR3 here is CASSTSGRMTDTQYF. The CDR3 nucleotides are TGTGCCAGCAGCACTAGCGGGAGGATGACAGATACGCAGTATTTT. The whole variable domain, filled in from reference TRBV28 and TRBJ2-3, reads DVKVTQSSRYLVKRTGEKVFLECVQDMDHENMFWYRQDPGLGLRLIYFSYDVKMKEKGDIPEGYSVSREKKERFSLILESASTNQTSMYLCASSTSGRMTDTQYFGPGTRLTVL.

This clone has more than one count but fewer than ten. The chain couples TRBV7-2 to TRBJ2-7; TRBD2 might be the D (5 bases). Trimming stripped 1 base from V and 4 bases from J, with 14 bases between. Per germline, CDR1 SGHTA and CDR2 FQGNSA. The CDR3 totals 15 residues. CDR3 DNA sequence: TGTGCCAGCAGCTTAGAGGGAGCTGCAATATACGAGCAGTACTTC. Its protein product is CASSLEGAAIYEQYF.

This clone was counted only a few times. The CDR3 DNA follows: TGCGCCAGCAGCATGGACAGGGTTTATTCTTCACCCCTCCACTTT. It specifies CASSMDRVYSSPLHF. The chain links TRBV5-1 to TRBJ1-6; 8 bases line up with TRBD1. The CDR3 is made up of 15 amino acids. V lost 4 bases to trimming and J lost 9 bases; unmatched junction nucleotides: 9. CDR1 is SGHRS, CDR2 YFSETQ, per germline.

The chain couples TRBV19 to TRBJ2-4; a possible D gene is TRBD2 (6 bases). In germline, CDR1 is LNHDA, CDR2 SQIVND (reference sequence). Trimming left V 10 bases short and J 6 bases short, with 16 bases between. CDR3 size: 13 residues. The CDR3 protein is CATKEGWGNIQYF. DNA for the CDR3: TGTGCCACCAAGGAGGGCTGGGGAAACATTCAGTACTTC. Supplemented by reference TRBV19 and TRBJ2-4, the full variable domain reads DGGITQSPKYLFRKEGQNVTLSCEQNLNHDAMYWYRQDPGQGLRLIYYSQIVNDFQKGDIAEGYSVSREKKESFPLTVTSAQKNPTAFYLCATKEGWGNIQYFGAGTRLSVL.

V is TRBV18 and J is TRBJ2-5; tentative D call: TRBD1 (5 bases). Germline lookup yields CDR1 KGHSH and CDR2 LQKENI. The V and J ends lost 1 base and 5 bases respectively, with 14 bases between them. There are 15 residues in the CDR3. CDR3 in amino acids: CASSPRQGDGETQYF. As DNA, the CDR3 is TGTGCCAGCTCACCACGGCAGGGCGACGGGGAGACCCAGTACTTC.

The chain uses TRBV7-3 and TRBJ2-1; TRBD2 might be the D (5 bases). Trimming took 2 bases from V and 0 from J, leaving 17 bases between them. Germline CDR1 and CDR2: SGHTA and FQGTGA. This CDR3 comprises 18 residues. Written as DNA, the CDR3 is TGTGCCAGCAGCTTATCCGTTCGCGGGTCAAGCTCCTACAATGAGCAGTTCTTC. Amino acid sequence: CASSLSVRGSSSYNEQFF. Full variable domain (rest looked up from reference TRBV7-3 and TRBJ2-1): GAGVSQTPSNKVTEKGKYVELRCDPISGHTALYWYRQSLGQGPEFLIYFQGTGAADDSGLPNDRFFAVRPEGSVSTLKIQRTERGDSAVYLCASSLSVRGSSSYNEQFFGPGTRLTVL.

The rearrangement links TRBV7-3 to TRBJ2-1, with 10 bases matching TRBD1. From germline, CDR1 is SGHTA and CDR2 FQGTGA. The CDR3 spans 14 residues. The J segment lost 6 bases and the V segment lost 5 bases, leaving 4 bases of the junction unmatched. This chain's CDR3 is CASSGQGVSNEQFF. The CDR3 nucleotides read TGTGCCAGCAGCGGACAGGGGGTTAGCAATGAGCAGTTCTTC.

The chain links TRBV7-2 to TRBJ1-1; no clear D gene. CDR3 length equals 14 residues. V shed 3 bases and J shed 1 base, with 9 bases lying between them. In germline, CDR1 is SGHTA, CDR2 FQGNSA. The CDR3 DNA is TGTGCCAGCAGCTTGAGGGCGTCGAACACTGAAGCTTTCTTT. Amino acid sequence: CASSLRASNTEAFF. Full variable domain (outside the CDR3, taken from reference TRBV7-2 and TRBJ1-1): GAGVSQSPSNKVTEKGKDVELRCDPISGHTALYWYRQSLGQGLEFLIYFQGNSAPDKSGLPSDRFSAERTGGSVSTLTIQRTQQEDSAVYLCASSLRASNTEAFFGQGTRLTVV.

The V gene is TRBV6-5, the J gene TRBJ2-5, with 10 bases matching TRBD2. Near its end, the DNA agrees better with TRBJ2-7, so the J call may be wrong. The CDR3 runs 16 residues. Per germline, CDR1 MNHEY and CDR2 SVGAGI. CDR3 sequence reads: CASSYWASGSPYEQYF. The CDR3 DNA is TGTGCCAGCAGTTACTGGGCTAGCGGGAGCCCCTACGAGCAGTACTTC.

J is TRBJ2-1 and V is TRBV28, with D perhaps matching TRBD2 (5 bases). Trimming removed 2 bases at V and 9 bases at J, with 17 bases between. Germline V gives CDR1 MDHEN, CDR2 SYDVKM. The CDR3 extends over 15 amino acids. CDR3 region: CASSLKNPGKREQFF. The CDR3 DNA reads TGTGCCAGCAGTTTAAAAAACCCGGGGAAGCGTGAGCAGTTCTTC.

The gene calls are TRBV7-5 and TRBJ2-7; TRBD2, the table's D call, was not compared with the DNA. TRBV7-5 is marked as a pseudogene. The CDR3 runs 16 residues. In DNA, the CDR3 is TGTGCCAGAAGCTTAGGGCCACTAGCGAGGTTGAACGAGCAGTACTTC. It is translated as CARSLGPLARLNEQYF.

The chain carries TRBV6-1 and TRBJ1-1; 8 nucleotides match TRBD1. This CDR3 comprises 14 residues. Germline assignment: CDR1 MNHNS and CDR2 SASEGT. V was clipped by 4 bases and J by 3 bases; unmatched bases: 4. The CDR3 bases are TGTGCCAGCAGTGTAGGACAGGGCCACACTGAAGCTTTCTTT. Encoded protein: CASSVGQGHTEAFF.

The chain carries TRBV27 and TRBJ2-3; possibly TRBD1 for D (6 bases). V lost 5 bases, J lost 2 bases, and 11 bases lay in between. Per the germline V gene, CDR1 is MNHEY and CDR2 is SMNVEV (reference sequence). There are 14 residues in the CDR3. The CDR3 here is CASSLDRPTDTQYF. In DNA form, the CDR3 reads TGTGCCAGCAGTCTGGACAGACCCACAGATACGCAGTATTTT.

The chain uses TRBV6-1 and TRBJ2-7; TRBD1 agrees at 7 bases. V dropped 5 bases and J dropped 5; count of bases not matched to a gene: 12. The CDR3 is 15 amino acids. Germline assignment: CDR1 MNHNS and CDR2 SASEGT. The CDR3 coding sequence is TGTGCCAGCAGTAAAGACAGGGCCGCTAGGGACGAGCAGTACTTC. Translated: CASSKDRAARDEQYF.

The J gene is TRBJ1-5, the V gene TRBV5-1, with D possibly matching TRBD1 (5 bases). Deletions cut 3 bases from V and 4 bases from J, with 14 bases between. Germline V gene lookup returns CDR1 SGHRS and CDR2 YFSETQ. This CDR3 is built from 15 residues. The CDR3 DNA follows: TGCGCCAGCAGCTCTCGAGGGGAGGTGAATCAGCCCCAGCATTTT. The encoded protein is CASSSRGEVNQPQHF. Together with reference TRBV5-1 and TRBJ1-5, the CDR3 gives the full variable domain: KAGVTQTPRYLIKTRGQQVTLSCSPISGHRSVSWYQQTPGQGLQFLFEYFSETQRNKGNFPGRFSGRQFSNSRSEMNVSTLELGDSALYLCASSSRGEVNQPQHFGDGTRLSIL.

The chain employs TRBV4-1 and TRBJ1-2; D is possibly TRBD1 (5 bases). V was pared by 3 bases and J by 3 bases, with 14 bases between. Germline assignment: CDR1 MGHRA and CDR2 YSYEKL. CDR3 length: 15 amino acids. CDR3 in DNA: TGCGCCAGCAGCCAGTCAACGTTCAGGGACTATGGCTACACCTTC. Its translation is CASSQSTFRDYGYTF.

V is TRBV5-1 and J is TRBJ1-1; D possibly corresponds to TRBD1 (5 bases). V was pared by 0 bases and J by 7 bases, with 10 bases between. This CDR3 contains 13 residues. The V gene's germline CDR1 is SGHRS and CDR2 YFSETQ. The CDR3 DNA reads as TGCGCCAGCAGCTTGGCAGGGTCCTGTGAAGCTTTCTTT. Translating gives CASSLAGSCEAFF.

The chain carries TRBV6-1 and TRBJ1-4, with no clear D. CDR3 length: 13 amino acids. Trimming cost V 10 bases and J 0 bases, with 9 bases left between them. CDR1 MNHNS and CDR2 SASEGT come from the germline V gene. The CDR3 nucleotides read TGTGCCACTACGTCCTCAACTAATGAAAAACTGTTTTTT. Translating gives CATTSSTNEKLFF.

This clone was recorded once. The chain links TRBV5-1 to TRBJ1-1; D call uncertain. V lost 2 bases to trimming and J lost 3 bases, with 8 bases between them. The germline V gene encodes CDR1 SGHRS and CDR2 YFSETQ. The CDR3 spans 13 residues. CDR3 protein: CASSFEVDTEAFF. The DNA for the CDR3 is TGCGCCAGCAGCTTCGAGGTCGACACTGAAGCTTTCTTT.

CDR3 DNA: TGCGCCAGCAGTGAGTCTCTGTACTATGGCTACACCTTC. Translating gives CASSESLYYGYTF. The rearrangement joins TRBV10-2 to TRBJ1-2; D is uncertain. CDR1 and CDR2 from the germline V gene are WSHSY and SAAADI. The CDR3 is 13 amino acids. V gave up 0 bases and J gave up 3 bases, with 5 bases separating them.

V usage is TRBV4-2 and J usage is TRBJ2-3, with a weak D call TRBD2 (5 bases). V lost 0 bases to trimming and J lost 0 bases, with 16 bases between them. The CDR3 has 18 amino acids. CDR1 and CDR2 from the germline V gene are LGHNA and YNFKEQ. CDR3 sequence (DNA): TGTGCCAGCAGCCAAGATGCCGGACTCGGTCTTAGCACAGATACGCAGTATTTT. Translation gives CASSQDAGLGLSTDTQYF.

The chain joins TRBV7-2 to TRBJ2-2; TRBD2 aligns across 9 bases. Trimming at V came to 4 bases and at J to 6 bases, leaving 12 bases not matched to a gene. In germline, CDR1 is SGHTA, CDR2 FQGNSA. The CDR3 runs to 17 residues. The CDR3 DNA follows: TGTGCCAGCAGCTCCAGGGATGGACTAGCGTTAGCCGGGGAGCTGTTTTTT. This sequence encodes CASSSRDGLALAGELFF.

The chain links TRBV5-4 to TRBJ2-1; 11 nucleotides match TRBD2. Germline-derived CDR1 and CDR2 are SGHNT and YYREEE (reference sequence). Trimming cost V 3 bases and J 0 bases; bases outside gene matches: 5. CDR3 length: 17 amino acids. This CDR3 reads CASSSGTSGLSYNEQFF. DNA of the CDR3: TGTGCCAGCAGCTCCGGGACTAGCGGTCTCTCCTACAATGAGCAGTTCTTC.